The sequence of this T cell receptor beta chain was determined in a study of T cells in localized non-small cell lung cancer (dated by TCRdb to about 2020). General notes on the study: Comparing tumors with uninvolved tumor-adjacent lungs, the study looked at the T cell repertoires of over 200 patients with early-stage NSCLC. All 230 or so NSCLC patients in the cohort were treatment-naive and had localized lung tumors that were resected. Of the NSCLC patients, 120 to 150 were male and about 97 were female, and the mean age was about 69 years.

The germline V gene (reference sequence) yields LNHDA for CDR1 and SQIVND for CDR2. V is cut by 6 bases and J by 2 bases, and the space between the germline ends is 14 bases. Spanning cysteine to phenylalanine, the CDR3 consists of 15 amino acids. This entry keeps only the CDR3 DNA: 45 bases, framed from base 1. Study-wide conclusions, independent of this receptor: A median of about 50 of the top 100 tumor clones turned up in the paired uninvolved adjacent lung, and under 30 of those clones also ranked among the top 100 of that same adjacent lung. Multi-region tumor sequencing was not performed, so intratumor heterogeneity could not be excluded. Longer overall survival was associated with higher blood T cell density, whereas shorter survival was associated with higher adjacent-lung clonality. Uninvolved tumor-adjacent lung showed the highest T cell clonality, higher than tumor, which suggests more focused antigenic responses in the adjacent lung. Because the study design was exploratory, TCR variables were selected using unadjusted p-values without false-discovery rate correction.

The immunoSEQ Assay was used to sequence TCR beta CDR3 regions from DNA. The original pipeline was this. To compute T cell density, TCR beta template counts were normalized to usable DNA, which was estimated by amplifying housekeeping genes. Richness was estimated using the preseqR package, with extrapolation to 400,000 templates for PBMC samples and to 120,000 templates for tissue samples. Clonality was taken to be one minus Pielou's evenness. Tissue-enriched TCRs were identified through differential abundance testing performed on productive amino-acid clonotypes, with a minimum total count of 5 and an alpha of 0.1. The Jaccard Index and the Morisita Overlap Index were used to quantify repertoire overlap between compartments. GLIPH grouped TCR beta CDR3s together with public tetramer-defined viral CDR3s, and a viral motif had to include at least three viral sequences and show V-gene enrichment. TCRdb took this table from immuneACCESS and kept in-frame rearrangements with V and J called. Such tables lack part of the clones; where checked against another copy, unresolved V genes explain under half of the gap, and the rest is unexplained. Clone size and V and J calls were adopted from that table, with D and trimming inferred from the DNA. For this sample there are about 26,000 clones; more than 85% appear just once. The ten largest clones take up roughly 13% of the sample.

As regards this clone: Its antigen specificity is not known. It has no much larger one-base neighbor in the sample; base qualities were not kept.

At diagnosis, peripheral blood, uninvolved tumor-adjacent lung and tumor were collected and were preserved as a mix of fresh-frozen and FFPE material. For TCR repertoire profiling, blood samples were analyzed in the form of peripheral blood mononuclear cells. The receptor was derived from an older female donor with stage II squamous cell lung carcinoma. This chain is built from TRBV19 and TRBJ2-1; the D gene cannot be resolved beyond TRBD1 or TRBD2, each matching 5 bases. The sequences come from peripheral blood, collected before any cancer treatment. CDR3 reads: CASSTGFGTYNEQFF. The nucleotide sequence reads as follows: TGTGCCAGTAGCACAGGTTTCGGGACCTACAATGAGCAGTTCTTC.